This TCR beta chain emerged from a study of cytomegalovirus exposure and HLA in healthy donors. Researchers ran the PCR with 60 Vbeta and 13 Jbeta primers. The method was immunoSEQ multiplex PCR; TCRdb's version includes in-frame clones alone and lacks a portion of them. Here the sample spans around 130,000 clones, 79% being singletons. About this clone: Its antigen is unknown.

CDR1 and CDR2 from the germline V gene are GTSNPN and SVGIG (reference sequence). The CDR3 consists of 13 residues. Broader study findings: Several of the most significant clusters were apparently associated with common viral pathogens in a later analysis. A later analysis linked around 17,000 TCR beta sequences to HLA alleles at 0.05 false discovery rate.

Sequencing used PBMCs. J is TRBJ2-7 and V is TRBV30, with D possibly being TRBD1 (5 bases). The J call is uncertain, as TRBJ2-1 better fits the DNA end. The receptor was isolated from a man between 18 and 29 years old in good health and CMV-seronegative. This CDR3 is CAWNKITGGEQFF. The CDR3 region has the DNA TGTGCCTGGAATAAAATAACAGGCGGTGAGCAGTTCTTC.